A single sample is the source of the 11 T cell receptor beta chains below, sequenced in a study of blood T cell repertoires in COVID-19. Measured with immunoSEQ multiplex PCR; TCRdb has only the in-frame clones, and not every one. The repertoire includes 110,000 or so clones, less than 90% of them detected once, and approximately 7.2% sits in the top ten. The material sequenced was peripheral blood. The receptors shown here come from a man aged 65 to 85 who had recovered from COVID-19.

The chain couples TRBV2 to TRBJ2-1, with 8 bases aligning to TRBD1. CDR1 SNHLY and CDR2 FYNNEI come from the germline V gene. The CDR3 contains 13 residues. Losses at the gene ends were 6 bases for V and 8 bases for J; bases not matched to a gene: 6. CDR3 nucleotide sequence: TGTGCCAGCAGGGAGACAGGGGACCATGAGCAGTTCTTC. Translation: CASRETGDHEQFF.

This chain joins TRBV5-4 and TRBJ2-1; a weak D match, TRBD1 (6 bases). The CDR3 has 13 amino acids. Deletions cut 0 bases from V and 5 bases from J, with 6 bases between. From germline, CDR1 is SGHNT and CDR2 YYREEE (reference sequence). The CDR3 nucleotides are TGTGCCAGCAGCTTGGGACAGGACAATGAGCAGTTCTTC. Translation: CASSLGQDNEQFF.

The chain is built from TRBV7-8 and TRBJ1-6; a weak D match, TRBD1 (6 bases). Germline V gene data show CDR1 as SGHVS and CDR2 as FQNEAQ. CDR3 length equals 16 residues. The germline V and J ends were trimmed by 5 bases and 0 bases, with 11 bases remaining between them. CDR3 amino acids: CASSAQGGSYNSPLHF. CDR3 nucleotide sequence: TGTGCCAGCAGCGCCCAAGGGGGCTCCTATAATTCACCCCTCCACTTT. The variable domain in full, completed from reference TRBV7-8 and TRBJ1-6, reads GAGVSQSPRYKVAKRGQDVALRCDPISGHVSLFWYQQALGQGPEFLTYFQNEAQLDKSGLPSDRFFAERPEGSVSTLKIQRTQQEDSAVYLCASSAQGGSYNSPLHFGNGTRLTVT.

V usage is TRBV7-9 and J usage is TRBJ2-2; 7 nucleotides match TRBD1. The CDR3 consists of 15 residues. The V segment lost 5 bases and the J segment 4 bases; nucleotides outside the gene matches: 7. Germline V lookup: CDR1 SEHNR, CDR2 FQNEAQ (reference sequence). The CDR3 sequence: CASSLRQGGTGELFF. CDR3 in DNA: TGTGCCAGCAGCCTGAGACAGGGCGGCACCGGGGAGCTGTTTTTT.

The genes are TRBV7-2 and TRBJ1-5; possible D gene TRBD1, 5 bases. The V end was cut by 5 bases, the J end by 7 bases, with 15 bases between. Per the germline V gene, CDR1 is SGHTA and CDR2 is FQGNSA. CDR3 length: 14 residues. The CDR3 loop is CASSLRELGQPQHF. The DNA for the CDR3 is TGTGCCAGCAGCCTCAGGGAATTGGGGCAGCCCCAGCATTTT.

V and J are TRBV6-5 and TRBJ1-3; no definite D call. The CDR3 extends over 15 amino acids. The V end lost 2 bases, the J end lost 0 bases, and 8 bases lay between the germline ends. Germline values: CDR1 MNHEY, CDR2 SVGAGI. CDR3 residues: CASSYRVDSGNTIYF. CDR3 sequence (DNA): TGTGCCAGCAGTTACCGGGTGGACTCTGGAAACACCATATATTTT.

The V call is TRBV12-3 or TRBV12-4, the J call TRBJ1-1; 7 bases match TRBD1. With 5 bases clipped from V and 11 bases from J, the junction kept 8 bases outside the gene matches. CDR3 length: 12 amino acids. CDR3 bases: TGTGCCAGCAGTGTTACAGGGGTAAACGCTTTCTTT. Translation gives CASSVTGVNAFF.

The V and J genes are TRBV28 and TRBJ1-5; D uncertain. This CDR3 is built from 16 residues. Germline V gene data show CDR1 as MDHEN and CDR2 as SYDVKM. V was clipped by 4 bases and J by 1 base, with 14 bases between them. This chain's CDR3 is CASSWEESRSNQPQHF. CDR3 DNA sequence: TGTGCCAGCAGTTGGGAGGAGTCTCGGAGCAATCAGCCCCAGCATTTT.

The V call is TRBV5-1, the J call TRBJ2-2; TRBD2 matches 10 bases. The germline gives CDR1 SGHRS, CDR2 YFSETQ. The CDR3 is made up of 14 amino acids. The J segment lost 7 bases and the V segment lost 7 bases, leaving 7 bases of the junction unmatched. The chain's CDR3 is CASRPSGGSGELFF. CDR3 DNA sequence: TGCGCCAGCCGGCCTAGCGGGGGAAGCGGGGAGCTGTTTTTT.

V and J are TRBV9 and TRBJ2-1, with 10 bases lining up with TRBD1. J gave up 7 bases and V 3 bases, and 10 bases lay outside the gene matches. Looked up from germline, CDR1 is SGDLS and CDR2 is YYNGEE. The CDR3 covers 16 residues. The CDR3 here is CASSALGQGGGNEQFF. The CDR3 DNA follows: TGTGCCAGCAGCGCGCTTGGACAGGGGGGTGGGAATGAGCAGTTCTTC.

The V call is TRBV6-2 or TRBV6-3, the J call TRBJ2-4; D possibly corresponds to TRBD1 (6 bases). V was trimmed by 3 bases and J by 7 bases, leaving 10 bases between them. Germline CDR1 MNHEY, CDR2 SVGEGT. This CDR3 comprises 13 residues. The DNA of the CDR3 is TGTGCCAGCAGTTATTCAGGGGAGAACATTCAGTACTTC. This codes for CASSYSGENIQYF.